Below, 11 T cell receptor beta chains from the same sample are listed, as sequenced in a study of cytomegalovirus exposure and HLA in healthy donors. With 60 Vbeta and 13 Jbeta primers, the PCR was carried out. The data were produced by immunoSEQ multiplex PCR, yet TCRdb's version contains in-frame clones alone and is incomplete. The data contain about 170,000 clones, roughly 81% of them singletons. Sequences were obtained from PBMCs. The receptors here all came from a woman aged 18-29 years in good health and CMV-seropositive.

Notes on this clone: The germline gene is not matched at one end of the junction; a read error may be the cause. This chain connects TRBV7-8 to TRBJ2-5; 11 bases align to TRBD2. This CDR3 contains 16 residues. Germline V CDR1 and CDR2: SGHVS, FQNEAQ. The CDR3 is CASSFSGGAPQGTQYF. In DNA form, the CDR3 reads TGTGCCAGCAGCTTTAGCGGGGGGGCCCCACAAGGGACCCAGTACTTC.

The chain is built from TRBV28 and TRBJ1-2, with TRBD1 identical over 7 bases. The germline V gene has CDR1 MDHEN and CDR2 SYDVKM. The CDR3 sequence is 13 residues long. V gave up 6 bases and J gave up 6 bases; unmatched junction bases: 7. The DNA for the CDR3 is TGTGCCAGCAGACCGGGACAGATGGATGGCTACACCTTC. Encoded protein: CASRPGQMDGYTF.

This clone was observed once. The CDR3 protein is CASSVTRGLRTVGSYEQYF. The CDR3 DNA reads as TGTGCCAGCAGTGTTACCAGGGGTCTTCGTACGGTTGGATCCTACGAGCAGTACTTC. This sequence joins TRBV27 and TRBJ2-7; a possible D gene is TRBD1 (6 bases). Germline CDR1 is MNHEY and CDR2 is SMNVEV (reference sequence). V lost 5 bases, J lost 1 base, and 27 bases lay in between. The CDR3 spans 19 residues.

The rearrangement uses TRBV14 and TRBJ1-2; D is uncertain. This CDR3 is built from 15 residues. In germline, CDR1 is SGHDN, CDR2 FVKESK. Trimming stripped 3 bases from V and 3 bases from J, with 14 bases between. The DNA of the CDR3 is TGTGCCAGCAGCCACCGCGGGTCCAGACACTATGGCTACACCTTC. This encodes CASSHRGSRHYGYTF.

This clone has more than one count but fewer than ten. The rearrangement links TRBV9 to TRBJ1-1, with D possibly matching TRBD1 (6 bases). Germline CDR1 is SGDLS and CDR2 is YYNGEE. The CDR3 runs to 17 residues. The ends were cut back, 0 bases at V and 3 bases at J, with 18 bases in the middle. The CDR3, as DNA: TGTGCCAGCAGCGTAGACACGGGGGGCGATGGCGACACTGAAGCTTTCTTT. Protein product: CASSVDTGGDGDTEAFF.

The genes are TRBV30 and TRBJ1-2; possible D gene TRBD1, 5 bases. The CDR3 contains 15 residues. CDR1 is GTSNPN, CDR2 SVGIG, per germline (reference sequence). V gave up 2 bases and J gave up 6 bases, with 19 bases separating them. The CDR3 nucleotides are TGTGCCTGGAGTAAGGGGTTGTATCGGGAGGATGGCTACACCTTC. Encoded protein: CAWSKGLYREDGYTF.

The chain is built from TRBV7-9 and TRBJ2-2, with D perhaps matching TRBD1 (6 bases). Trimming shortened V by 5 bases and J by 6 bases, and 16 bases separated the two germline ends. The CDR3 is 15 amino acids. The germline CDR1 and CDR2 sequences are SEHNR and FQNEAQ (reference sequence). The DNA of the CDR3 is TGTGCCAGCAGCCGCGTCAGGGGATCACCCGGGGAGCTGTTTTTT. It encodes CASSRVRGSPGELFF.

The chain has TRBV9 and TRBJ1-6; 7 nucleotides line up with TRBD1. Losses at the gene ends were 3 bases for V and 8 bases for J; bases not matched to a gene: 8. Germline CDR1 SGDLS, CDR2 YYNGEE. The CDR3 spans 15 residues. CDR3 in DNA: TGTGCCAGCAGCGAGTTGGACAGGCCGGATTCACCCCTCCACTTT. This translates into CASSELDRPDSPLHF.

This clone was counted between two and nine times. The CDR3 region has the DNA TGCAGCGTGATAGGGACAGCCTACGAGCAGTACTTC. Its protein is CSVIGTAYEQYF. The chain recombines TRBV29-1 with TRBJ2-7; 7 bases map to TRBD1. V shed 6 bases, J shed 2 bases, and the junction held 4 bases outside the gene matches. This CDR3 spans 12 amino acids. In germline, CDR1 is SQVTM, CDR2 ANQGSEA.

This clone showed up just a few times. CDR3 sequence: CAWSLGQDGAYEQYF. CDR3 DNA sequence: TGTGCCTGGAGTCTAGGACAGGACGGAGCCTACGAGCAGTACTTC. The rearrangement joins TRBV30 to TRBJ2-7, with 7 bases identical to TRBD1. In germline, CDR1 is GTSNPN, CDR2 SVGIG (reference sequence). Unmatched junction bases numbered 9, after V lost 2 bases and J lost 2 bases. This CDR3 has 15 residues.

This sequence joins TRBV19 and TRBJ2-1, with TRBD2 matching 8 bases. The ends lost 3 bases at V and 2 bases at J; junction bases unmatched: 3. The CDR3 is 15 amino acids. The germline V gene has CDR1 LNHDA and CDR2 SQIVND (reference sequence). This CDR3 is CASSISGGAYNEQFF. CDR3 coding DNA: TGTGCCAGTAGTATCTCGGGGGGGGCCTACAATGAGCAGTTCTTC.